This T cell receptor (beta chain) is drawn from a study of blood T cells in healthy people across ages. Study-level points and caveats: PBMCs that were unsorted prevented a conclusive naive versus antigen-experienced comparison. The study lacked donor CMV status, which possibly confounded expanded clonotype changes.

The CDR3 totals 17 residues. Germline trimming cut 5 bases from V and 1 base from J; bases unmatched to any gene: 11. The V gene's germline CDR1 is SGHAT and CDR2 FQDESV (reference sequence). A second PCR, run for roughly 7 to 11 cycles, used a sample-barcoded 5' primer plus a J-beta primer mix. TCRdb redid the calling of the 5' RACE reads with MiXCR, one entry per CDR3 protein. The data hold some 710,000 distinct CDR3 sequences, with about 46% observed a single time. This clonotype was picked up many times. Its antigen is still unknown. The receptor comes from a man older than 75 in good health. Source material: blood. The chain carries TRBV11-1 and TRBJ2-7, with 10 bases identical to TRBD1. CDR3 amino acids: CASSPHSPGQGSYEQYF. The CDR3 region has the DNA TGTGCCAGCAGCCCGCACTCTCCGGGACAGGGGTCCTACGAGCAGTACTTC. Full variable domain (remainder filled in from reference TRBV11-1 and TRBJ2-7): EAEVAQSPRYKITEKSQAVAFWCDPISGHATLYWYRQILGQGPELLVQFQDESVVDDSQLPKDRFSAERLKGVDSTLKIQPAELGDSAMYLCASSPHSPGQGSYEQYFGPGTRLTVT.